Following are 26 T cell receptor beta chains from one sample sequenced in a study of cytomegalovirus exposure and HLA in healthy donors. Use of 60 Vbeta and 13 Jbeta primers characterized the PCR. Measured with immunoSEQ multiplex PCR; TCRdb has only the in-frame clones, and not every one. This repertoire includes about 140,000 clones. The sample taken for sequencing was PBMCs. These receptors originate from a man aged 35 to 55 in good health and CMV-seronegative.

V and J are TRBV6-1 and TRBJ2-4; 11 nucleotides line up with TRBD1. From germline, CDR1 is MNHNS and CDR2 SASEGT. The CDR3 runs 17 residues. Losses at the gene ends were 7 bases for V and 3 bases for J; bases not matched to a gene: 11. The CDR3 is CASIKAPGQGVKNIQYF. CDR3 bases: TGTGCCAGCATTAAAGCACCGGGACAGGGGGTCAAAAACATTCAGTACTTC.

CDR3 amino acids: CASSASGVREGEQYF. CDR3 nucleotides: TGTGCCAGCAGCGCCTCGGGAGTCCGCGAGGGCGAGCAGTACTTC. The chain couples TRBV5-4 to TRBJ2-5, with D possibly matching TRBD2 (6 bases). TRBJ2-7 matches the DNA end more closely, so the J call is doubtful. From germline, CDR1 is SGHNT and CDR2 YYREEE (reference sequence). This CDR3 spans 15 amino acids.

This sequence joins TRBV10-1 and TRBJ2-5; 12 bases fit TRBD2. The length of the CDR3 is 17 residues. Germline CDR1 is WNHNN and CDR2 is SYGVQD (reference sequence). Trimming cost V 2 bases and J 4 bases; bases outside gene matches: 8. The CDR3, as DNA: TGCGCCAGCAGTGAGACTAGCGGGGGGCCGTTCACAGAGACCCAGTACTTC. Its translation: CASSETSGGPFTETQYF.

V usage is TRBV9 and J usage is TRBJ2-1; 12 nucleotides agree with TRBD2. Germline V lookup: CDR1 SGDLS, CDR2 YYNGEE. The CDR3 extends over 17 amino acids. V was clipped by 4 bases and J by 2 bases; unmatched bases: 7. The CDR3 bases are TGTGCCAGCAGCACGGGACTAGCGGGCGATACCTACAATGAGCAGTTCTTC. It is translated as CASSTGLAGDTYNEQFF.

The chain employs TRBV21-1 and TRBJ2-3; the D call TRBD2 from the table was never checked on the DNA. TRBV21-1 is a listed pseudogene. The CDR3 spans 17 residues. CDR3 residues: CAYYRAGLADGSDTQYF. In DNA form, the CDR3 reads TGTGCCTATTATCGTGCGGGACTAGCGGATGGGTCAGATACGCAGTATTTT.

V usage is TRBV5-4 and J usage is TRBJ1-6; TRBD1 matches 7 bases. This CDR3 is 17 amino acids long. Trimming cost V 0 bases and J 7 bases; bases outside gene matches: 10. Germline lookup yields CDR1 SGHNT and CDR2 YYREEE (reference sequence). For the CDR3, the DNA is TGTGCCAGCAGCTTGGACCCCAATGACAGGGCAAATTCACCCCTCCACTTT. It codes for CASSLDPNDRANSPLHF. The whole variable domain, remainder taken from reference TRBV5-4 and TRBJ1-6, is ETGVTQSPTHLIKTRGQQVTLRCSSQSGHNTVSWYQQALGQGPQFIFQYYREEENGRGNFPPRFSGLQFPNYSSELNVNALELDDSALYLCASSLDPNDRANSPLHFGNGTRLTVT.

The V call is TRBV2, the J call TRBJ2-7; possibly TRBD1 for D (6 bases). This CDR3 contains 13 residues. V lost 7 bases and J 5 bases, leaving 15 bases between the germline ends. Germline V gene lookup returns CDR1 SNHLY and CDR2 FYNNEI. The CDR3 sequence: CASKVAGDHEQYF. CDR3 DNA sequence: TGTGCCAGCAAGGTGGCAGGGGACCACGAGCAGTACTTC.

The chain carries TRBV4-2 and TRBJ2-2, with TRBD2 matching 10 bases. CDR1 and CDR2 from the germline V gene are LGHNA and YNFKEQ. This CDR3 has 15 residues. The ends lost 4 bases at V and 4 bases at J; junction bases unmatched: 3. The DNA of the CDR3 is TGTGCCAGCAGCCCCACTAGCGGGATCACCGGGGAGCTGTTTTTT. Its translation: CASSPTSGITGELFF.

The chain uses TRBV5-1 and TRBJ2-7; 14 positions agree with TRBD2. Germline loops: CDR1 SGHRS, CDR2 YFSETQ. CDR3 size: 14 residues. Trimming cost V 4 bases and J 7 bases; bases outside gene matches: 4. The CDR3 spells CASSAGLAGAEQYF. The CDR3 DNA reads TGCGCCAGCAGCGCGGGACTAGCGGGGGCAGAGCAGTACTTC.

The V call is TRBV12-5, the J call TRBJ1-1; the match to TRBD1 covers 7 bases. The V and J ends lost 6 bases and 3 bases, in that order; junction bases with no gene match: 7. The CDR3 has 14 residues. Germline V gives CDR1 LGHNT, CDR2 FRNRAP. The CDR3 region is CASGLQGRDTEAFF. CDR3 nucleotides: TGTGCTAGTGGCCTACAGGGGCGAGACACTGAAGCTTTCTTT.

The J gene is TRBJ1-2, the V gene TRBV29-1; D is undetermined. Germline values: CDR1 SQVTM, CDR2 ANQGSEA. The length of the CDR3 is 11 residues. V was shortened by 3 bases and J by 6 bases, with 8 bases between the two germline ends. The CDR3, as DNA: TGCAGCGTTGATCCGGGGAATGGCTACACCTTC. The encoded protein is CSVDPGNGYTF.

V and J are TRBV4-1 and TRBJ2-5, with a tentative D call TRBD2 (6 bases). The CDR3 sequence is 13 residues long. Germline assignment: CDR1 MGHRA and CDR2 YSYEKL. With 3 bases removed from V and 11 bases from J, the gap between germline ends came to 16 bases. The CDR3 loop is CASSQATREEQYF. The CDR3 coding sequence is TGCGCCAGCAGCCAGGCGACTAGGGAGGAGCAGTACTTC.

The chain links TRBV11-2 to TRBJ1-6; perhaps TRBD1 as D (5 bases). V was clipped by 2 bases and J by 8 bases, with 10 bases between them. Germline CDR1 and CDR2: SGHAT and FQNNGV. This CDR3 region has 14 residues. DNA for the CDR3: TGTGCCAGCAGCTTACTAGGGGCGGATTCACCCCTCCACTTT. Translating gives CASSLLGADSPLHF. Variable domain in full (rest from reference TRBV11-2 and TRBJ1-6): EAGVAQSPRYKIIEKRQSVAFWCNPISGHATLYWYQQILGQGPKLLIQFQNNGVVDDSQLPKDRFSAERLKGVDSTLKIQPAKLEDSAVYLCASSLLGADSPLHFGNGTRLTVT.

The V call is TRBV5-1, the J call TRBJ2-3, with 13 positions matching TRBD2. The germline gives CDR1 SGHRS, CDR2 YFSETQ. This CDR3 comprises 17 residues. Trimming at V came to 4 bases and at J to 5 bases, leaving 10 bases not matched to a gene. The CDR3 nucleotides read TGCGCCAGCAGCCCCCTGACTAGCGGGGGGCCGGGAGATACGCAGTATTTT. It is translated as CASSPLTSGGPGDTQYF.

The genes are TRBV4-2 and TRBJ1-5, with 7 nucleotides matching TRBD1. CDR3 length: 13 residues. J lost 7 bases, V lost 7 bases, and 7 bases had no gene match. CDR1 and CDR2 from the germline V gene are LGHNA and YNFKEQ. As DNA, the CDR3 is TGTGCCAGCACCACAGGGGTCGGACAGCCCCAGCATTTT. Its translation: CASTTGVGQPQHF.

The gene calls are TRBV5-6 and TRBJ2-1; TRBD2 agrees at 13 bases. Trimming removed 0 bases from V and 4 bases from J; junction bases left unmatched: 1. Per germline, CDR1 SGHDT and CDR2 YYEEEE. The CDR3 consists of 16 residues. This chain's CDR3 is CASSLGGLAGYNEQFF. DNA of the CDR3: TGTGCCAGCAGCTTGGGGGGACTAGCGGGGTACAATGAGCAGTTCTTC.

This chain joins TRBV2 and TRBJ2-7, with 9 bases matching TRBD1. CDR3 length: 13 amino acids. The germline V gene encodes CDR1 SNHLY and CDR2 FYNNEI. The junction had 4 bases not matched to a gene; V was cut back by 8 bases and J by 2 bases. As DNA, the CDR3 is TGTGCCAGCGGGACAGGGAAAACCTACGAGCAGTACTTC. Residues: CASGTGKTYEQYF.

CDR3: CASSVEDLGGGLEADTQYF. DNA of the CDR3: TGTGCCAGCAGCGTAGAAGATCTAGGAGGGGGCCTGGAGGCAGATACGCAGTATTTT. V and J are TRBV9 and TRBJ2-3, with D possibly TRBD1 on 7 matching bases. Germline lookup yields CDR1 SGDLS and CDR2 YYNGEE. The CDR3 is 19 amino acids. The V and J ends lost 0 bases and 4 bases respectively, with 24 bases between them. The variable domain in full, with the rest retrieved from reference TRBV9 and TRBJ2-3, is DSGVTQTPKHLITATGQRVTLRCSPRSGDLSVYWYQQSLDQGLQFLIQYYNGEERAKGNILERFSAQQFPDLHSELNLSSLELGDSALYFCASSVEDLGGGLEADTQYFGPGTRLTVL.

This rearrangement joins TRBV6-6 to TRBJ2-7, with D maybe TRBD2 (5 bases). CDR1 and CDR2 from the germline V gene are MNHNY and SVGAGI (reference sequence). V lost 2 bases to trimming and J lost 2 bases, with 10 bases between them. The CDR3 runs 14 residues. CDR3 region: CASSYRPGAYEQYF. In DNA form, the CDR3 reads TGTGCCAGCAGTTACAGGCCCGGGGCCTACGAGCAGTACTTC.

The CDR3 spells CASSRLGPSGANVLTF. The CDR3 DNA reads as TGTGCCAGCAGTCGCCTCGGTCCTTCTGGGGCCAACGTCCTGACTTTC. The V call is TRBV28, the J call TRBJ2-6; the D is unclear. The germline gives CDR1 MDHEN, CDR2 SYDVKM. The V gene lost 5 bases and the J gene lost 1 base, with 12 bases spanning the gap. This CDR3 is built from 16 residues.

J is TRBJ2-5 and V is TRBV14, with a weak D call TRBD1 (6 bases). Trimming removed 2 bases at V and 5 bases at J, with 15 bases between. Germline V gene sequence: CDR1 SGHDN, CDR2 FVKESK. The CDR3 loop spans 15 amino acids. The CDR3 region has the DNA TGTGCCAGCAGCCAACACAGGACAGAAGGGGAGACCCAGTACTTC. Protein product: CASSQHRTEGETQYF.

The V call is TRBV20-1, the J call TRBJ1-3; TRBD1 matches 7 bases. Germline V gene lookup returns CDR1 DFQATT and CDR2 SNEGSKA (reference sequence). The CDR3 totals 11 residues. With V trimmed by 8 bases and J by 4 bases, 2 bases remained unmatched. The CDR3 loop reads CSTGVGNTIYF. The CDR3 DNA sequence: TGCAGTACAGGGGTAGGAAACACCATATATTTT.

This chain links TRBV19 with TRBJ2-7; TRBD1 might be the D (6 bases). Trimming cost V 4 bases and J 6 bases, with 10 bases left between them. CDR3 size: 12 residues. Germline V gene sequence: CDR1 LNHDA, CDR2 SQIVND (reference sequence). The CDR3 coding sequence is TGTGCCAGTAGTAGGGGGACACGCGAGCAGTACTTC. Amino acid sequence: CASSRGTREQYF.

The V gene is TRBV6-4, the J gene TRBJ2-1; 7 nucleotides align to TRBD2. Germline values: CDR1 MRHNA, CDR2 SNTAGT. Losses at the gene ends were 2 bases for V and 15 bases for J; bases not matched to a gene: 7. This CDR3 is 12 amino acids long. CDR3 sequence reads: CASSDLADKTFF. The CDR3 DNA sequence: TGTGCCAGCAGTGACCTAGCGGACAAGACGTTCTTC.

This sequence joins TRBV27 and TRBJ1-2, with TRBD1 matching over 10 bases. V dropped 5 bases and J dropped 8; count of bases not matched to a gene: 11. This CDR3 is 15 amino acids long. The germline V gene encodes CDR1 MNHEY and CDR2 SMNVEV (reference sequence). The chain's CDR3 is CASSTLTGGALGYTF. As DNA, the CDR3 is TGTGCCAGCAGTACTTTGACAGGGGGCGCGTTGGGCTACACCTTC.

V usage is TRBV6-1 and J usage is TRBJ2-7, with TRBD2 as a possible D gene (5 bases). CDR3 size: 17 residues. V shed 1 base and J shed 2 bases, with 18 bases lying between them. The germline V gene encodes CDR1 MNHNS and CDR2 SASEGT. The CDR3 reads CASSEGRTRGRTYEQYF. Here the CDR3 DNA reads TGTGCCAGCAGTGAAGGTAGGACCCGGGGAAGAACCTACGAGCAGTACTTC.